This T cell receptor beta chain was captured by sequencing in a study of cytomegalovirus exposure and HLA in healthy donors. In the study overall: In an early release, HLA-typed donors contributed approximately 80 million unique TCR sequences.

Study results and caveats: Within the data, a cluster of highly shared sequence variants was likely a sequencing artifact.

This CDR3 is 12 amino acids long. Germline CDR1 reads MGHRA; CDR2 reads YSYEKL. V lost 0 bases and J 12 bases, leaving 9 bases between the germline ends. Both 60 Vbeta primers and 13 Jbeta primers went into the PCR. Some clones are missing from TCRdb's copy, which holds only in-frame ones; the method was immunoSEQ multiplex PCR. The sample records fewer than 200,000 clones, about two thirds being singletons. This clone came up a few times. Its target is not known. The genes are TRBV4-1 and TRBJ2-1; unclear D gene. The receptor comes from a woman aged 18-29 years in good health and CMV-seropositive. The material sequenced was PBMCs. The CDR3 reads CASSQEPRGQFF. The CDR3 DNA reads TGCGCCAGCAGCCAAGAACCCCGAGGGCAGTTCTTC.